This TCR beta chain was recovered during a study of cytomegalovirus exposure and HLA in healthy donors. Turning to the study itself: In a later analysis, it was reported that the roughly 130 validation repertoires had been produced on the same platform as the 670 or so repertoires belonging to the first cohort. Study-wide findings and caveats: Despite most TCR sequences being rare, some public TCRs occurred in many donors. A list of 164 TCR beta chains associated with cytomegalovirus was given. Reports described diagnosis of cytomegalovirus status by the classifier as highly specific and sensitive.

TCRdb keeps only in-frame clones here, not all; method: immunoSEQ multiplex PCR. The sample records approximately 100,000 clones, almost 90% being singletons. CDR1 is SNHLY, CDR2 FYNNEI, per germline. Trimming took 7 bases from V and 1 from J, leaving 13 bases between them. This CDR3 region has 14 residues. Note on this clone: The antigen remains unidentified.

This rearrangement joins TRBV2 to TRBJ1-2; possible D gene TRBD1, 6 bases. The sample taken for sequencing was PBMCs. The receptor was derived from a woman between 18 and 29 years old in good health and CMV-seronegative. The CDR3: CASIPGQINYGYTF. The CDR3 DNA sequence: TGTGCCAGCATTCCGGGACAAATTAACTATGGCTACACCTTC.